This T cell receptor beta chain is drawn from a study of Ad26.COV2.S vaccination and SARS-CoV-2 variants. The wider study: Once, or twice with 56 days between doses, Ad26.COV2.S was given intramuscularly.

Details on this clone: Its antigen remains unidentified.

Study-wide results and caveats: Substantial breadth in spike-specific CD8+ and CD4+ T cell responses was reportedly seen after vaccination. Vaccine recipients showed a spike-specific TCR breadth that was higher than in placebo recipients.

The repertoire was sequenced with immunoSEQ multiplex PCR; TCRdb's copy has only in-frame clones and lacks some. The repertoire has approximately 410,000 clones, 92% of them found once; the top ten carry 1.5% to 2%. The treatment: around 19 received Ad26.COV2.S at low or high dose, single or two shots; about 5 received placebo; per-sample allocation not given. Sampling was done on day 63 after the first vaccine or placebo injection. An adult aged 18-55 years in Boston served as the donor. The starting material was peripheral blood, obtained in a trial of Ad26.COV2.S vaccine versus placebo. The clonotype was recovered from a person between 18 and 65 years old who received the Ad26.COV2.S COVID-19 vaccine or a placebo.

Here the CDR3 reads CASSNGAGSPLHF. The CDR3, as DNA: TGTGCCAGTAGTAACGGAGCCGGTTCACCCCTCCACTTT. This sequence joins TRBV19 and TRBJ1-6; D is unresolved. Trimming took 4 bases from V and 9 from J, leaving 10 bases between them. The CDR3 contains 13 residues. The germline V gene encodes CDR1 LNHDA and CDR2 SQIVND (reference sequence).